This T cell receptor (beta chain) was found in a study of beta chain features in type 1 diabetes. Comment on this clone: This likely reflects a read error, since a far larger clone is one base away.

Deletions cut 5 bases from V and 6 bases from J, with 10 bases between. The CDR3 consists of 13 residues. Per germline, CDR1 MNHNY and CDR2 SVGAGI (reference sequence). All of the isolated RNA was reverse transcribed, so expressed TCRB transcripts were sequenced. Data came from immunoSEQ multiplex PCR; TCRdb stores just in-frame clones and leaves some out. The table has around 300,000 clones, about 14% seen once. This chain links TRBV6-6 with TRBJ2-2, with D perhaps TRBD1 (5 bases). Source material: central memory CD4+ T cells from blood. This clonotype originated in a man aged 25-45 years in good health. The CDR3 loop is CASSTKGSGELFF. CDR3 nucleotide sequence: TGTGCCAGCAGTACAAAGGGGTCCGGGGAGCTGTTTTTT.